This passage covers 26 T cell receptor beta chains from one sample sequenced in a study of early T cells in non-severe SARS-CoV-2 infection. TCRdb recomputed calls from the 5' RACE reads with MiXCR, one row per CDR3 protein. Altogether 37,000 or so distinct CDR3 sequences are present, roughly 5% being singletons, with the ten largest covering approximately 4.8%. Sequences were obtained from whole blood. These receptors all stem from an adult who was a healthcare worker with PCR-confirmed SARS-CoV-2 infection or an uninfected control (not recorded which).

This clonotype was observed at least ten times. The chain employs TRBV4-1 and TRBJ1-5; possibly TRBD1 for D (5 bases). Looked up from germline, CDR1 is MGHRA and CDR2 is YSYEKL. Trimming left V 6 bases short and J 6 bases short, with 12 bases between. This CDR3 comprises 13 residues. CDR3: CASSEGPGQPQHF. The DNA of the CDR3 is TGCGCCAGCAGTGAGGGGCCTGGTCAGCCCCAGCATTTT.

This clonotype was counted a few times. The J gene is TRBJ1-5, the V gene TRBV30, with D hard to call. Germline V gives CDR1 GTSNPN, CDR2 SVGIG (reference sequence). The CDR3 is 13 residues long. V gave up 3 bases and J gave up 6 bases, with 12 bases separating them. CDR3 sequence (DNA): TGTGCCTGGAGAGGTCAAGGACGTCAGCCCCAGCATTTT. It yields the protein CAWRGQGRQPQHF.

This clonotype was picked up a small number of times. V gene TRBV24-1 combines with J gene TRBJ2-5, with D possibly TRBD2 on 5 matching bases. Germline V lookup: CDR1 KGHDR, CDR2 SFDVKD. The V end lost 12 bases, the J end lost 1 base, and 20 bases lay between the germline ends. CDR3 length: 15 residues. The CDR3 here is CAPRVGITLQETQYF. CDR3 DNA sequence: TGTGCCCCTAGAGTCGGGATCACCCTCCAAGAGACCCAGTACTTC.

There are many counts of this clonotype. The rearrangement uses TRBV7-9 and TRBJ1-1; D call uncertain. Trimming left V 8 bases short and J 2 bases short, with 21 bases between. Germline V gene data show CDR1 as SEHNR and CDR2 as FQNEAQ (reference sequence). The CDR3 has 16 residues. In DNA, the CDR3 is TGTGCCAGCCAGCCAAGTCGGGGTAATCGAAACACTGAAGCTTTCTTT. Its protein product is CASQPSRGNRNTEAFF.

About this clonotype itself: This CDR3 is missing its conserved last phenylalanine or tryptophan, likely due to a read error. The V gene is TRBV27, the J gene TRBJ1-5; 7 positions match TRBD1. J was trimmed by 9 bases and V by 0 bases; bases with no gene match: 8. The CDR3 totals 15 residues. Germline CDR1 is MNHEY and CDR2 is SMNVEV (reference sequence). CDR3 region: CASSLSAGGAWPQHY. CDR3 sequence (DNA): TGTGCCAGCAGTTTATCGGCAGGGGGAGCTTGGCCCCAGCATTAT.

This clonotype was picked up many times. CDR3 residues: CASSLDENEQYF. CDR3 coding DNA: TGTGCCAGCTCCCTTGACGAGAACGAGCAGTACTTC. The chain employs TRBV18 and TRBJ2-7; unclear D gene. The CDR3 is 12 amino acids. Deletions cut 6 bases from V and 5 bases from J, with 11 bases between. CDR1 is KGHSH and CDR2 is LQKENI in the germline V gene.

In its sample, this clonotype was seen many times. The chain links TRBV3-1 to TRBJ1-5; tentatively, D is TRBD1 (5 bases). V shed 6 bases and J shed 7 bases, with 16 bases lying between them. CDR3 length: 14 amino acids. Germline V gene data show CDR1 as LGHDT and CDR2 as YNNKEL (reference sequence). For the CDR3, the DNA is TGTGCCAGCAGTATGGGACTCACCCCACAGCCCCAGCATTTT. Translated: CASSMGLTPQPQHF.

This clonotype was counted at least ten times. The chain uses TRBV7-8 and TRBJ2-2; unclear D gene. V was shortened by 2 bases and J by 1 base, with 8 bases between the two germline ends. The CDR3 loop spans 15 amino acids. From germline, CDR1 is SGHVS and CDR2 FQNEAQ. The CDR3 loop reads CASSLLSGNTGELFF. The CDR3 DNA reads TGTGCCAGCAGCTTACTGTCCGGGAACACCGGGGAGCTGTTTTTT.

This clonotype appeared many times. This chain joins TRBV2 and TRBJ2-1, with 7 bases aligning to TRBD2. Germline V lookup: CDR1 SNHLY, CDR2 FYNNEI. V trimming: 2 bases; J trimming: 5 bases; junction bases outside the gene matches: 6. CDR3 length: 15 residues. The CDR3 reads CASSEFSSGNNEQFF. The DNA for the CDR3 is TGTGCCAGCAGTGAATTTTCTAGCGGAAACAATGAGCAGTTCTTC.

The genes are TRBV12-3 or TRBV12-4 and TRBJ2-4; D ambiguous. V was trimmed by 3 bases and J by 5 bases, leaving 2 bases between them. CDR3 length: 11 amino acids. CDR3 residues: CASSLENIQYF. The CDR3, as DNA: TGTGCCAGCAGTTTGGAAAACATTCAGTACTTC.

This clonotype was detected many times. This chain connects TRBV28 to TRBJ1-3; D is unresolved. The germline V and J ends were trimmed by 3 bases and 0 bases, with 9 bases remaining between them. This CDR3 is built from 15 residues. Germline V gene data show CDR1 as MDHEN and CDR2 as SYDVKM. The CDR3 protein is CASSLRVISGNTIYF. The DNA for the CDR3 is TGTGCCAGCAGTTTGAGAGTGATCTCTGGAAACACCATATATTTT.

On this clonotype: Just one base apart from a much larger clone, this may be a read error. The rearrangement joins TRBV21-1 to TRBJ2-2. TRBV21-1 is reported as a pseudogene. This CDR3 contains 14 residues. CDR3 nucleotide sequence: TGTGACAGCAGCCCAGCTTGGAGCACCGGGGAGCTGTTTTTT. It translates to CDSSPAWSTGELFF.

The rearrangement links TRBV10-3 to TRBJ2-3; 7 nucleotides line up with TRBD1. Germline V gene data show CDR1 as ENHRY and CDR2 as SYGVKD. The CDR3 runs to 12 residues. The CDR3 spells CVTGSQGDTQYF. CDR3 coding DNA: TGTGTCACCGGGTCACAGGGGGATACGCAGTATTTT.

This clonotype was counted only a few times. The genes are TRBV5-1 and TRBJ2-5; D might be TRBD2 (5 bases). Germline V lookup: CDR1 SGHRS, CDR2 YFSETQ. The CDR3 runs to 16 residues. The V and J ends lost 4 bases and 4 bases respectively, with 20 bases between them. CDR3 sequence: CASSRLSPSAGETQYF. Written as DNA, the CDR3 is TGCGCCAGCAGCCGCCTTTCACCGAGCGCGGGAGAGACCCAGTACTTC.

This clonotype was counted only a few times. J is TRBJ2-2 and V is TRBV11-2; D uncertain. Trimming removed 5 bases from V and 7 bases from J, with 14 bases in between. This CDR3 region has 14 residues. Per the germline V gene, CDR1 is SGHAT and CDR2 is FQNNGV. The CDR3 region is CASSRTPGRGELFF. The CDR3 nucleotides read TGTGCCAGCAGCCGTACCCCGGGCCGCGGGGAGCTGTTTTTT.

The J gene is TRBJ1-1, the V gene TRBV7-9; 8 nucleotides agree with TRBD1. Germline V CDR1 and CDR2: SEHNR, FQNEAQ (reference sequence). Trimming took 5 bases from V and 1 from J; bases not matched to a gene: 6. The CDR3 covers 15 residues. CDR3 sequence (DNA): TGTGCCAGCAGCCCGAGACAGGGGCCGAACACTGAAGCTTTCTTT. Translation gives CASSPRQGPNTEAFF.

This clonotype has at least ten counts. The rearrangement links TRBV6-5 to TRBJ1-5; D may be TRBD1 (5 bases). Germline CDR1 and CDR2: MNHEY and SVGAGI. Trimming removed 6 bases at V and 1 base at J, with 16 bases between. The CDR3 consists of 16 residues. CDR3 protein: CASRSMAGMSNQPQHF. The CDR3 region has the DNA TGTGCCAGCAGGTCGATGGCAGGGATGAGCAATCAGCCCCAGCATTTT.

This clonotype has at least ten counts. The rearrangement joins TRBV30 to TRBJ1-1; D call uncertain. This CDR3 is built from 13 residues. CDR1 and CDR2 (germline): GTSNPN, SVGIG (reference sequence). V shed 3 bases and J shed 2 bases, with 10 bases lying between them. CDR3 bases: TGTGCCTGGAGGGTTGAGGAAAACACTGAAGCTTTCTTT. Translating it yields CAWRVEENTEAFF.

This clonotype was detected ten times or more. The rearrangement joins TRBV7-9 to TRBJ2-2; TRBD2 aligns across 10 bases. Trimming at V came to 5 bases and at J to 1 base, leaving 10 bases not matched to a gene. CDR3 length equals 18 residues. Germline V CDR1 and CDR2: SEHNR, FQNEAQ (reference sequence). The CDR3 is CASSPKLVAGGNTGELFF. Here the CDR3 DNA reads TGTGCCAGCAGCCCAAAACTCGTAGCGGGAGGGAACACCGGGGAGCTGTTTTTT. Full variable domain (missing parts from reference TRBV7-9 and TRBJ2-2): DTGVSQNPRHKITKRGQNVTFRCDPISEHNRLYWYRQTLGQGPEFLTYFQNEAQLEKSRLLSDRFSAERPKGSFSTLEIQRTEQGDSAMYLCASSPKLVAGGNTGELFFGEGSRLTVL.

The sample holds a few counts of this clonotype. The CDR3 reads CASSGLDRASTEAFF. The CDR3 coding sequence is TGTGCCAGCAGCGGACTGGACAGGGCGTCTACTGAAGCTTTCTTT. This chain uses TRBV14 with TRBJ1-1; 8 nucleotides agree with TRBD1. J was trimmed by 5 bases and V by 5 bases; bases with no gene match: 10. This CDR3 has 15 amino acids. Looked up from germline, CDR1 is SGHDN and CDR2 is FVKESK. The full variable domain, rest sourced from reference TRBV14 and TRBJ1-1, is EAGVTQFPSHSVIEKGQTVTLRCDPISGHDNLYWYRRVMGKEIKFLLHFVKESKQDESGMPNNRFLAERTGGTYSTLKVQPAELEDSGVYFCASSGLDRASTEAFFGQGTRLTVV.

This clonotype was observed at least ten times. The V call is TRBV4-1, the J call TRBJ2-4; 8 bases are a match to TRBD1. CDR3 length: 14 amino acids. J lost 7 bases, V lost 1 base, and 3 bases had no gene match. Germline CDR1 reads MGHRA; CDR2 reads YSYEKL. The CDR3 spells CASSQAGQDNIQYF. DNA of the CDR3: TGCGCCAGCAGCCAAGCGGGACAGGACAACATTCAGTACTTC.

This CDR3 reads CASSYSPGQGSYNEQFF. The CDR3, as DNA: TGTGCCAGCAGTTACTCTCCGGGACAGGGCTCCTACAATGAGCAGTTCTTC. The gene calls are TRBV6-6 and TRBJ2-1, with 9 bases identical to TRBD1. CDR1 and CDR2 from the germline V gene are MNHNY and SVGAGI (reference sequence). The CDR3 extends over 17 amino acids. V shed 0 bases and J 0 bases; nucleotides not matched to a gene: 3.

This clonotype was seen only a few times. This chain uses TRBV10-1 with TRBJ1-3; unclear D gene. This CDR3 is 15 amino acids long. Germline CDR1 WNHNN, CDR2 SYGVQD (reference sequence). V was cut by 2 bases and J by 0 bases, with 8 bases left in between. Here the CDR3 reads CASSEKPNSGNTIYF. CDR3 DNA: TGCGCCAGCAGTGAGAAGCCCAACTCTGGAAACACCATATATTTT.

Regarding this clonotype: This could be a read error, since a much larger clone is one nucleotide away. The V call is TRBV7-3, the J call TRBJ2-5; 7 bases match TRBD2. This CDR3 region has 15 residues. The germline V gene encodes CDR1 SGHTA and CDR2 FQGTGA. V lost 4 bases and J lost 4; bases outside the gene matches: 9. CDR3 in amino acids: CASSSRGGRGETQYF. In nucleotides, the CDR3 is TGTGCCAGCAGCTCGCGGGGAGGGCGTGGAGAGACCCAGTACTTC.

The chain employs TRBV3-1 and TRBJ2-7; D is undetermined. CDR3 length: 14 residues. Between the trimmed V and J ends, which lost 0 bases and 7 bases, there was a span of 13 bases. Germline V CDR1 and CDR2: LGHDT, YNNKEL (reference sequence). CDR3 region: CASSQDRFYFEQYF. CDR3 nucleotides: TGTGCCAGCAGCCAAGACAGGTTCTATTTTGAGCAGTACTTC.

The sample holds many counts of this clonotype. The chain joins TRBV4-3 to TRBJ2-3, with D maybe TRBD1 (5 bases). Trimming cost V 0 bases and J 2 bases, with 9 bases left between them. CDR3 length: 15 amino acids. Per germline, CDR1 LGHNA and CDR2 YSLEER. The CDR3 DNA follows: TGCGCCAGCAGCCAAGAAAGGGGTCCCACAGATACGCAGTATTTT. Translated, it gives CASSQERGPTDTQYF.